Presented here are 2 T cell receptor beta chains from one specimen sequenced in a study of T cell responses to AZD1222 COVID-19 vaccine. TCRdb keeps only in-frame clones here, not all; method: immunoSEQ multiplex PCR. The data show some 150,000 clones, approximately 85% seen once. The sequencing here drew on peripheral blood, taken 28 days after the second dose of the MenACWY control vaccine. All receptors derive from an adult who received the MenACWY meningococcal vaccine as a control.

The CDR3 sequence: CASSLQRETRNEQFF. In nucleotides, the CDR3 is TGTGCCAGCAGCCTCCAGCGGGAGACAAGAAATGAGCAGTTCTTC. The gene calls are TRBV13 and TRBJ2-1; TRBD2 matches 8 bases. With V trimmed by 5 bases and J by 7 bases, 10 bases remained unmatched. The length of the CDR3 is 15 residues. The germline CDR1 and CDR2 sequences are PRHDT and FYEKMQ (reference sequence).

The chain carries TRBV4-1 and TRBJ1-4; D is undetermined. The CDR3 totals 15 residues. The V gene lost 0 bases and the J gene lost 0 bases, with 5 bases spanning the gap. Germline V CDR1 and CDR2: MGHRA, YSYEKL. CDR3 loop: CASSQDRATNEKLFF. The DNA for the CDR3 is TGCGCCAGCAGCCAAGATCGGGCAACTAATGAAAAACTGTTTTTT.